This T cell receptor (beta chain) was recovered during a study of response to subunit inactivated influenza vaccine. V was pared by 2 bases and J by 1 base, with 12 bases between. This CDR3 has 16 amino acids. Per germline, CDR1 KGHSH and CDR2 LQKENI. This clonotype was detected ten times or more. The antigen is undetermined. TCRdb re-analysed the RT-PCR reads in MiXCR, keeping a single row per CDR3 protein. The repertoire holds 170,000 or so distinct CDR3 sequences, with around 11% as singletons. Whole-study findings and limits: It was suggested by the authors that few new T cells are recruited by each seasonal influenza vaccination.

The source was CD8+ T cells sorted from PBMCs, collected around 25 months after vaccination. The sequence was collected from a man between 50 and 70 years old who received an inactivated influenza vaccine. V gene TRBV18 combines with J gene TRBJ1-5; D ambiguous. DNA for the CDR3: TGTGCCAGCTCACCAAGCGTCGTCGACAGCAATCAGCCCCAGCATTTT. As protein: CASSPSVVDSNQPQHF.